Below are 24 T cell receptor beta chains sequenced from a single sample in a study of shared clonotypes between healthy human individuals. Some clones are missing from TCRdb's copy, which holds only in-frame ones; the method was immunoSEQ multiplex PCR. The sample yields over 75,000 clones, 68% seen once. The specimen sequenced was memory CD8+ T cells sorted from blood. Stated subset: CD45RO+ cells pooled with CCR7-negative TemRA cells. The source is a man aged 30 to 45 in good health.

The chain joins TRBV28 to TRBJ1-5; D unclear. The CDR3 contains 12 residues. Trimming removed 9 bases at V and 0 bases at J, with 6 bases between. Germline values: CDR1 MDHEN, CDR2 SYDVKM. The CDR3 spells CASDNSNQPQHF. CDR3 nucleotide sequence: TGTGCCAGTGACAATAGCAATCAGCCCCAGCATTTT.

Here the CDR3 DNA reads TGTGCCAGCAGTGAAGGGTCCGGGGTTCGGGGCACCGGGGAGCTGTTTTTT. Translation: CASSEGSGVRGTGELFF. V usage is TRBV25-1 and J usage is TRBJ2-2; D is possibly TRBD2 (5 bases). Trimming pared 2 bases from V and 4 bases from J, leaving 17 bases between. Germline V gives CDR1 MGHDK, CDR2 SYGVNS. The CDR3 contains 17 residues.

The J gene is TRBJ2-3, the V gene TRBV5-1; 13 bases are a match to TRBD2. Trimming at V came to 4 bases and at J to 6 bases, leaving 5 bases not matched to a gene. Germline CDR1 reads SGHRS; CDR2 reads YFSETQ. The CDR3 covers 15 residues. CDR3 coding DNA: TGCGCCAGCAGCAAGACTAGCGGGAGGAGTGATACGCAGTATTTT. It is translated as CASSKTSGRSDTQYF.

This clone was detected only once. The chain couples TRBV9 to TRBJ2-5; D not certain. The CDR3 runs to 19 residues. From germline, CDR1 is SGDLS and CDR2 YYNGEE. Trimming removed 0 bases from V and 5 bases from J, with 26 bases in between. DNA of the CDR3: TGTGCCAGCAGCGTAGGGCGGAGCGAGATGGGTGGTCGTCTCGAGACCCAGTACTTC. Its protein is CASSVGRSEMGGRLETQYF.

This clone has more than one count but fewer than ten. The rearrangement uses TRBV7-2 and TRBJ2-1, with 11 bases lining up with TRBD2. Germline CDR1 is SGHTA and CDR2 is FQGNSA. The trim removed 1 base at V and 2 bases at J, leaving 4 bases unmatched. The CDR3 contains 17 residues. CDR3 protein: CASSLGGTSGAYNEQFF. The CDR3 region has the DNA TGTGCCAGCAGCTTAGGGGGGACTAGCGGAGCCTACAATGAGCAGTTCTTC.

CDR3 region: CASSDSGTGELFF. CDR3 bases: TGTGCCAGCAGTGACTCTGGCACCGGGGAGCTGTTTTTT. This chain joins TRBV6-4 and TRBJ2-2; D unclear. Germline CDR1 MRHNA, CDR2 SNTAGT. V lost 0 bases and J 4 bases, leaving 3 bases between the germline ends. The CDR3 covers 13 residues.

The chain uses TRBV28 and TRBJ2-3; D gene ambiguous. Germline assignment: CDR1 MDHEN and CDR2 SYDVKM. CDR3 length: 16 residues. The V end was cut by 3 bases, the J end by 2 bases, with 15 bases between. Here the CDR3 reads CASSFSGGRITDTQYF. CDR3 nucleotide sequence: TGTGCCAGCAGTTTTTCCGGCGGAAGAATCACAGATACGCAGTATTTT.

The chain links TRBV27 to TRBJ2-1; D remains ambiguous. The V end lost 1 base, the J end lost 7 bases, and 8 bases lay between the germline ends. The germline V gene has CDR1 MNHEY and CDR2 SMNVEV (reference sequence). The CDR3 runs to 13 residues. CDR3 protein: CASSLYGRNEQFF. In DNA form, the CDR3 reads TGTGCCAGCAGTTTATATGGGCGGAATGAGCAGTTCTTC.

This rearrangement joins TRBV9 to TRBJ2-2, with D uncertain. Trimming removed 0 bases at V and 3 bases at J, with 9 bases between. Germline V gene data show CDR1 as SGDLS and CDR2 as YYNGEE. CDR3 size: 15 residues. CDR3: CASSVEATYTGELFF. The DNA for the CDR3 is TGTGCCAGCAGCGTAGAGGCTACCTACACCGGGGAGCTGTTTTTT.

There are many counts of this clone. This chain joins TRBV27 and TRBJ2-1; 11 bases are a match to TRBD2. The ends lost 6 bases at V and 9 bases at J; junction bases unmatched: 10. This CDR3 is 15 amino acids long. CDR1 is MNHEY and CDR2 is SMNVEV in the germline V gene (reference sequence). CDR3 DNA sequence: TGTGCCAGCAGGGAACTAGCGGGAGCTGACGCTGAGCAGTTCTTC. Protein sequence: CASRELAGADAEQFF.

This clone showed up many times. The rearrangement uses TRBV7-9 and TRBJ2-1, with 8 bases lining up with TRBD2. CDR1 and CDR2 (germline): SEHNR, FQNEAQ (reference sequence). Trimming took 2 bases from V and 4 from J; bases not matched to a gene: 10. The CDR3 consists of 17 residues. The CDR3 here is CASSLRPGGRQYNEQFF. CDR3 bases: TGTGCCAGCAGCTTACGGCCCGGCGGGAGGCAATACAATGAGCAGTTCTTC.

The chain links TRBV4-1 to TRBJ2-7, with TRBD2 as a possible D gene (5 bases). Germline V gene sequence: CDR1 MGHRA, CDR2 YSYEKL. The CDR3 contains 13 residues. Deletions cut 3 bases from V and 4 bases from J, with 10 bases between. The CDR3 DNA reads TGCGCCAGCAGCCAGGGAGACCTATACGAGCAGTACTTC. It is translated as CASSQGDLYEQYF.

V usage is TRBV4-1 and J usage is TRBJ2-7, with D perhaps TRBD2 (6 bases). Germline V gives CDR1 MGHRA, CDR2 YSYEKL. This CDR3 has 16 residues. Trimming left V 3 bases short and J 4 bases short, with 19 bases between. The CDR3 loop is CASSHRRDGGNYEQYF. Here the CDR3 DNA reads TGCGCCAGCAGCCACCGCCGGGACGGAGGGAATTACGAGCAGTACTTC.

This clone has just a few counts. The chain joins TRBV11-1 to TRBJ2-7; D ambiguous. The CDR3 totals 14 residues. Germline CDR1 SGHAT, CDR2 FQDESV (reference sequence). Trimming cost V 1 base and J 2 bases, with 9 bases left between them. DNA for the CDR3: TGTGCCAGCAGCTTAGGCCCGCCCCCCTACGAGCAGTACTTC. Protein sequence: CASSLGPPPYEQYF.

This sequence joins TRBV4-1 and TRBJ2-1; 8 nucleotides match TRBD2. Per germline, CDR1 MGHRA and CDR2 YSYEKL. CDR3 length: 16 amino acids. V was pared by 1 base and J by 3 bases, with 5 bases of the junction left unmatched. The CDR3, as DNA: TGCGCCAGCAGCCAAGTTAGGACTAGCAGCTACAATGAGCAGTTCTTC. It specifies CASSQVRTSSYNEQFF.

Only a few counts were recorded for this clone. This chain uses TRBV4-2 with TRBJ2-7; 8 bases align to TRBD2. V lost 0 bases, J lost 2 bases, and 3 bases stayed unmatched. The CDR3 is 15 amino acids. Germline CDR1 LGHNA, CDR2 YNFKEQ. The CDR3 DNA follows: TGTGCCAGCAGCCAAGATTCTAGCGGGCCCTACGAGCAGTACTTC. Amino acid sequence: CASSQDSSGPYEQYF.

The CDR3 DNA sequence: TGTGCCAGCAGTGACGGAGAGACCCAGTACTTC. Amino acid sequence: CASSDGETQYF. The chain carries TRBV2 and TRBJ2-5; D is uncertain. Trimming cost V 3 bases and J 4 bases, with 3 bases left between them. CDR1 and CDR2 from the germline V gene are SNHLY and FYNNEI. CDR3 size: 11 residues.

This chain connects TRBV21-1 to TRBJ2-7. TRBV21-1 is a pseudogene. CDR3 length equals 15 residues. CDR3 protein: CASSKGGRMDYEQYF. CDR3 DNA: TGTGCCAGCAGCAAAGGGGGACGGATGGACTACGAGCAGTACTTC.

The chain is built from TRBV23-1 and TRBJ2-1; D possibly corresponds to TRBD1 (5 bases). TRBV23-1 is sorted into the ORF group, with uncertain function. With 1 base removed from V and 3 bases from J, the gap between germline ends came to 10 bases. The CDR3 consists of 15 residues. The CDR3 reads CASSQLRGGYNEQFF. In nucleotides, the CDR3 is TGCGCCAGCAGTCAATTAAGGGGTGGCTACAATGAGCAGTTCTTC.

This clone was seen a handful of times. V and J are TRBV7-6 and TRBJ2-3; TRBD2 aligns across 8 bases. The V segment lost 5 bases and the J segment 5 bases; nucleotides outside the gene matches: 12. Per germline, CDR1 SGHVS and CDR2 FNYEAQ. CDR3 length: 16 amino acids. The CDR3 spells CASSATGTSLRDTQYF. CDR3 in DNA: TGTGCCAGCAGCGCCACCGGGACTAGTCTTAGAGATACGCAGTATTTT.

This chain links TRBV9 with TRBJ2-5; TRBD1 aligns across 7 bases. The CDR3 has 14 amino acids. The germline V gene has CDR1 SGDLS and CDR2 YYNGEE. V was pared by 0 bases and J by 10 bases, with 9 bases of the junction left unmatched. CDR3 region: CASSVDPLQGDQYF. The CDR3 bases are TGTGCCAGCAGCGTAGATCCCTTGCAGGGGGACCAGTACTTC.

The V and J genes are TRBV13 and TRBJ2-3; no clear D gene. The length of the CDR3 is 17 residues. Trimming shortened V by 5 bases and J by 1 base, and 19 bases separated the two germline ends. Germline CDR1 and CDR2: PRHDT and FYEKMQ (reference sequence). The DNA of the CDR3 is TGTGCCAGCAGCCACGTTGTTATTCGCGAGGGCACAGATACGCAGTATTTT. As protein: CASSHVVIREGTDTQYF.

The chain carries TRBV5-1 and TRBJ2-7; weak D call: TRBD1 (5 bases). In germline, CDR1 is SGHRS, CDR2 YFSETQ. V lost 1 base and J lost 0, with 11 bases in between. The CDR3 spans 15 residues. The CDR3 protein is CASSLQGQSSYEQYF. CDR3 DNA sequence: TGCGCCAGCAGCTTGCAGGGCCAAAGCTCCTACGAGCAGTACTTC.

The chain joins TRBV28 to TRBJ1-5, with 10 bases matching TRBD1. There are 14 residues in the CDR3. After removal of 7 bases from V and 5 bases from J, the junction contained 5 bases not matched to a gene. Germline V lookup: CDR1 MDHEN, CDR2 SYDVKM. CDR3 region: CASTLDRGYQPQHF. As DNA, the CDR3 is TGTGCCAGCACTTTGGACAGGGGGTATCAGCCCCAGCATTTT. The full variable domain, completed using reference TRBV28 and TRBJ1-5, is DVKVTQSSRYLVKRTGEKVFLECVQDMDHENMFWYRQDPGLGLRLIYFSYDVKMKEKGDIPEGYSVSREKKERFSLILESASTNQTSMYLCASTLDRGYQPQHFGDGTRLSIL.